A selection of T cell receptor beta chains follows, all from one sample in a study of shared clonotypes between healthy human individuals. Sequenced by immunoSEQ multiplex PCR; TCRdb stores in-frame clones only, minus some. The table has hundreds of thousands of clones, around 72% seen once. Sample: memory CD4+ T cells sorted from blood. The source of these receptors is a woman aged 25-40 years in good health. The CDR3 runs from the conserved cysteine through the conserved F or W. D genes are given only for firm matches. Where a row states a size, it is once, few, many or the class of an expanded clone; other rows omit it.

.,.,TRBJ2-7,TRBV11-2,CASRQGLREQYF,TGTGCCAGCAGGCAAGGGTTGCGGGAGCAGTACTTC
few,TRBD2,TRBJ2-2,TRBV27,CASSLRPSGTNTGELFF,TGTGCCAGCAGTCTGCGGCCTAGCGGGACCAACACCGGGGAGCTGTTTTTT
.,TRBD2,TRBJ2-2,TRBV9,CASSASLAGGPNTGELFF,TGTGCCAGCAGCGCATCCCTAGCGGGAGGGCCTAACACCGGGGAGCTGTTTTTT
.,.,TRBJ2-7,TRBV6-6,CASSYSRAGSYEQYF,TGTGCCAGCAGTTACTCGAGGGCAGGCTCCTACGAGCAGTACTTC
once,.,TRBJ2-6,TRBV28,CASSTGLTPSGANVLTF,TGTGCCAGCAGCACAGGACTGACCCCCTCTGGGGCCAACGTCCTGACTTTC
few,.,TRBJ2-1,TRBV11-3,CASSMGKYNEQFF,TGTGCCAGCAGTATGGGTAAATACAATGAGCAGTTCTTC
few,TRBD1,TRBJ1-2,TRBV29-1,CSVEYGPGTDASYTF,TGCAGCGTTGAATATGGTCCGGGGACAGATGCTTCCTACACCTTC
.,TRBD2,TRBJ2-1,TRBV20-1,CSAERLAEQFF,TGCAGTGCCGAAAGACTAGCCGAGCAGTTCTTC
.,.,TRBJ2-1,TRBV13,CASSTPSGIYNEQFF,TGTGCCAGCAGTACTCCATCGGGAATATACAATGAGCAGTTCTTC
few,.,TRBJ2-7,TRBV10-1,CASSRDAGPYEQYF,TGCGCCAGCAGTCGGGACGCCGGACCTTACGAGCAGTACTTC
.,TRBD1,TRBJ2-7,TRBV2,CASSGGDRGLYEQYF,TGTGCCAGCAGTGGAGGGGACAGGGGACTCTACGAGCAGTACTTC
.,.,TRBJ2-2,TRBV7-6,CASSLVDWESTGELFF,TGTGCCAGCAGCTTAGTGGATTGGGAATCCACCGGGGAGCTGTTTTTT
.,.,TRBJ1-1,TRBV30,CAWGREGNTEAFF,TGTGCCTGGGGTAGAGAAGGGAACACTGAAGCTTTCTTT
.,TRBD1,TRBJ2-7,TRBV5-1,CASSSGQGHEQYF,TGCGCCAGCAGCTCGGGACAGGGGCATGAGCAGTACTTC
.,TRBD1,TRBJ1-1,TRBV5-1,CASSLDDRGTEAFF,TGCGCCAGCAGCTTAGACGACAGGGGCACTGAAGCTTTCTTT
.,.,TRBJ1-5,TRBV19,CASSNRDGGQPQHF,TGTGCCAGTAGTAACCGGGACGGAGGTCAGCCCCAGCATTTT
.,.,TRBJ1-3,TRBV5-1,CASSLGDRDGNTIYF,TGCGCCAGCAGCTTGGGGGACCGAGATGGAAACACCATATATTTT
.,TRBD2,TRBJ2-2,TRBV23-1,CASSHRTSGVRTGELFF,TGCGCCAGCAGTCACCGGACTAGCGGGGTGAGAACCGGGGAGCTGTTTTTT
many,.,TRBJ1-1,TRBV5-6,CASMIQGTEAFF,TGTGCCAGCATGATTCAGGGCACTGAAGCTTTCTTT
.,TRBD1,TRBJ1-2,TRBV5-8,CASSNLPGQGNFGYTF,TGTGCCAGCAGTAACCTTCCGGGACAGGGGAATTTTGGCTACACCTTC
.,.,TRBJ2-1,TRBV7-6,CASSHLSGFSYNEQFF,TGTGCCAGCAGCCACCTTAGCGGCTTCTCCTACAATGAGCAGTTCTTC
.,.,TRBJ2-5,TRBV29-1,CSVYQETQYF,TGCAGCGTATATCAAGAGACCCAGTACTTC
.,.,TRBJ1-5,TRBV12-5,CASGYRIGENQPQHF,TGTGCTAGTGGTTACCGGATCGGAGAAAATCAGCCCCAGCATTTT
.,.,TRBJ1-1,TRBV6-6,CASSYSRQNMNTEAFF,TGTGCCAGCAGTTACTCCCGACAGAACATGAACACTGAAGCTTTCTTT
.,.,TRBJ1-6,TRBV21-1,CASSTQGHPSPLHF,TGTGCCAGCAGCACCCAAGGGCACCCTTCACCCCTCCACTTT
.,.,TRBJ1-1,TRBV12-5,CASGLFPGYTEAFF,TGTGCTAGTGGTTTGTTCCCCGGGTACACTGAAGCTTTCTTT
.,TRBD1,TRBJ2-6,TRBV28,CASSPVWDRGSGANVLTF,TGTGCCAGCAGCCCTGTTTGGGACAGGGGCTCTGGGGCCAACGTCCTGACTTTC
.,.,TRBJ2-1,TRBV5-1,CASSLYRNEQFF,TGCGCCAGCAGCTTATACCGTAATGAGCAGTTCTTC
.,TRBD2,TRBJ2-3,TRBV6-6,CASAGSGSQDTQYF,TGTGCCAGCGCTGGTAGCGGGAGCCAGGATACGCAGTATTTT
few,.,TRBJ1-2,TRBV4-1,CASSQVTVNYGYTF,TGCGCCAGCAGCCAAGTGACCGTAAACTATGGCTACACCTTC
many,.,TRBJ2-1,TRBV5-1,CASSLEGLQFF,TGCGCCAGCAGCTTGGAAGGGCTTCAGTTCTTC
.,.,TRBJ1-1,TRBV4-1,CASSQVGGRGTEAFF,TGCGCCAGCAGCCAAGTGGGCGGGCGGGGCACTGAAGCTTTCTTT
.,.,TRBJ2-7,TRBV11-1,CASSLQGVSSYEQYF,TGTGCCAGCAGCTTACAAGGGGTTAGTTCCTACGAGCAGTACTTC
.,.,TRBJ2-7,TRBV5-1,CASSLRVGEQYF,TGCGCCAGCAGCTTAAGGGTGGGTGAGCAGTACTTC
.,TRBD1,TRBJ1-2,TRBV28,CASSLEGTANSNYGYTF,TGTGCCAGCAGTTTAGAGGGGACAGCCAATTCTAACTATGGCTACACCTTC
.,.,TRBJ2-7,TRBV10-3,CAISVQGLNEQYF,TGTGCCATCAGTGTTCAGGGGCTCAACGAGCAGTACTTC
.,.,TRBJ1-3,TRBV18,CASSEQDNSGNTIYF,TGTGCCAGCTCCGAGCAGGACAACTCTGGAAACACCATATATTTT
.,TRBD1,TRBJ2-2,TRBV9,CASSVTGAGELFF,TGTGCCAGCAGCGTCACAGGGGCCGGGGAGCTGTTTTTT
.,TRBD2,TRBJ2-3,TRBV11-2,CASSFASVSGSTDTQYF,TGTGCCAGCAGCTTTGCGTCTGTTAGCGGGAGCACAGATACGCAGTATTTT
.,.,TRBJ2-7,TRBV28,CASRSFRQSSYEQYF,TGTGCCAGCAGGTCTTTTCGACAGAGCTCCTACGAGCAGTACTTC
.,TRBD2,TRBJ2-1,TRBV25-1,CASKRSGMSYNEQFF,TGTGCCAGCAAGAGAAGCGGGATGTCCTACAATGAGCAGTTCTTC
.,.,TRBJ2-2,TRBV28,CASRNREKPNTGELFF,TGTGCCAGCAGGAACCGGGAGAAACCGAACACCGGGGAGCTGTTTTTT
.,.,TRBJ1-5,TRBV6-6,CASGGTYSNQPQHF,TGTGCCAGCGGGGGGACTTATAGCAATCAGCCCCAGCATTTT
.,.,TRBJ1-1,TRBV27,CASSRRGFGLGMNTEAFF,TGTGCCAGCAGTCGGCGAGGGTTTGGGCTTGGGATGAACACTGAAGCTTTCTTT
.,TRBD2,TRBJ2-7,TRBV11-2,CASSSGLAGGRVYEQYF,TGTGCCAGCAGCTCGGGACTAGCGGGAGGGAGGGTCTACGAGCAGTACTTC
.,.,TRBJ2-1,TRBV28,CASRRYENNEQFF,TGTGCCAGCAGACGATATGAGAACAATGAGCAGTTCTTC
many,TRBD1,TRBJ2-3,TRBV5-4,CASSLKTGATPTDTQYF,TGTGCCAGCAGCTTAAAGACAGGGGCCACCCCCACAGATACGCAGTATTTT
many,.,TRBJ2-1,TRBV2,CASSAARGDEQFF,TGTGCCAGCAGTGCCGCGCGGGGCGATGAGCAGTTCTTC
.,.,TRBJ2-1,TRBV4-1,CASSRLGVNEQFF,TGCGCCAGCAGCCGACTAGGAGTCAATGAGCAGTTCTTC
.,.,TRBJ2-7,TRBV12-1,CASSSVSWYEQYF,TGTGCCAGCAGCTCCGTTTCGTGGTACGAGCAGTACTTC
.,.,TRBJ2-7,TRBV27,CASSSKGPPSYEQYF,TGTGCCAGCAGTTCCAAGGGCCCACCGAGCTACGAGCAGTACTTC
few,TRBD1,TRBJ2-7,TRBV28,CASSLIGGQIYEQYF,TGTGCCAGCAGCCTTATTGGGGGACAGATCTACGAGCAGTACTTC
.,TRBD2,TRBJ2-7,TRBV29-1,CSVVPASGRLNEQYF,TGCAGCGTTGTTCCGGCTAGCGGGAGGCTCAACGAGCAGTACTTC
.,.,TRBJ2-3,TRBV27,CASSPRTYTDTQYF,TGTGCCAGCAGTCCGCGGACATACACAGATACGCAGTATTTT
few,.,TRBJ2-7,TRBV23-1,CASCPHPHQGSYEQYF,TGCGCCAGCTGCCCCCACCCTCATCAAGGATCCTACGAGCAGTACTTC